This entry features one TCR beta chain sequence. Generation of TCR beta cDNA was performed by 5'RACE template switching incorporating UMIs. TCRdb reprocessed the 5' RACE reads and keeps a single row for each CDR3 protein, giving no DNA. The sample table includes some 450,000 distinct CDR3 sequences. Germline lookup yields CDR1 SGHKS and CDR2 YYEKEE (reference sequence). CDR3 length equals 15 residues. This sample is drawn from a study of T cells expressing NK-cell markers. Background on the study: From sorted CD3+CD56+NKG2C+, CD3+CD56+NKG2C- and CD3+CD56-NKG2C+ T cells came the TCR beta repertoires.

Material for sequencing was blood T cells: a sorted CD56 or NKG2C T cell subset, CD4+ or CD8+ T cells, or bulk PBMC T cells (not recorded which). The sequence came from a woman between 18 and 69 years old in good health. The V call is TRBV5-5, the J call TRBJ2-7. This CDR3 reads CASSAFGGLPYEQYF.